This TCR beta chain was recorded in a study of OX40 agonist ivuxolimab in advanced cancers. Looking at the study overall: Partial responses were observed in three patients, of whom one had hepatocellular carcinoma and two had cutaneous melanoma.

Points from the study as a whole: Antigen targets of the expanded peripheral T cells went undetermined.

On this clone itself: Its antigen is currently unknown.

Generated by immunoSEQ multiplex PCR, the TCRdb table keeps only in-frame clones and is missing some. The table shows 75,000 to 80,000 clones, with around 94% occurring only once. The ends lost 5 bases at V and 6 bases at J; junction bases unmatched: 8. The CDR3 is 16 residues long. Germline assignment: CDR1 SGHVS and CDR2 FNYEAQ. The chain employs TRBV7-6 and TRBJ2-2; the match to TRBD1 covers 11 bases. The sequencing used CD4+ or CD8+ T cells sorted from blood, collected in a trial of the OX40 agonist ivuxolimab. The TCR sequence derives from an adult with an advanced solid tumor such as melanoma, head and neck, liver or kidney cancer. The DNA of the CDR3 is TGTGCCAGCAGCCTCGTACCGGGACAGGGGGCCGGGGAGCTGTTTTTT. Encoded protein: CASSLVPGQGAGELFF. Looking up the rest from reference TRBV7-6 and TRBJ2-2 gives the full variable domain: GAGVSQSPRYKVTKRGQDVALRCDPISGHVSLYWYRQALGQGPEFLTYFNYEAQQDKSGLPNDRFSAERPEGSISTLTIQRTEQRDSAMYRCASSLVPGQGAGELFFGEGSRLTVL.